This T cell receptor (beta chain) was recorded in a study of blood T cell repertoires in COVID-19. Study overall: Whether acute or convalescent, the COVID-19 samples came from the United States, Italy and Spain. In each case, the material was cDNA or gDNA derived from T cells, B-cell-depleted T cells, or PBMCs.

Participants were aged about 18 to 100 years from approximately 24 US areas. Germline lookup yields CDR1 KGHSH and CDR2 LQKENI. After removal of 5 bases from V and 3 bases from J, the junction contained 3 bases not matched to a gene. The CDR3 length is 15 residues. Comments on this clone: Different DNA sequences within this sample yield the same CDR3.

In the original processing: From reference gene primer amplification, estimates of nucleated cell counts were derived. Here immunoSEQ multiplex PCR was the method, and the copy in TCRdb shows in-frame clones only, minus some. The V and J calls and clone size were taken over from that table, and D and trimming were inferred from the DNA. Of around 370,000 clones in the sample, around 89% were seen once. The rearrangement links TRBV18 to TRBJ2-3; TRBD2 agrees at 12 bases. This receptor was taken from a woman between 18 and 29 years old who had recovered from COVID-19. The sample consisted of PBMCs or T cells enriched from blood (not recorded which). Written as DNA, the CDR3 is TGTGCCAGCTCAAGGGGACTAGCGGGTACAGATACGCAGTATTTT. Translating it yields CASSRGLAGTDTQYF.